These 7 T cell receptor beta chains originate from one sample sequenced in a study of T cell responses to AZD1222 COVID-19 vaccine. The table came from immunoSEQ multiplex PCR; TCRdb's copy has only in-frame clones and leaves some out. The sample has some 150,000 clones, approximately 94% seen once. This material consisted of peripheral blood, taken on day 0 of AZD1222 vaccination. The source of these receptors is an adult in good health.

The CDR3 DNA is TGTGCCAGCAGCCCCGCCCGAGGTAGCGGGATGTACAATGAGCAGTTCTTC. Protein: CASSPARGSGMYNEQFF. The rearrangement links TRBV7-9 to TRBJ2-1; 8 positions match TRBD2. With V trimmed by 5 bases and J by 4 bases, 13 bases remained unmatched. This CDR3 comprises 17 residues. Germline V gene sequence: CDR1 SEHNR, CDR2 FQNEAQ (reference sequence).

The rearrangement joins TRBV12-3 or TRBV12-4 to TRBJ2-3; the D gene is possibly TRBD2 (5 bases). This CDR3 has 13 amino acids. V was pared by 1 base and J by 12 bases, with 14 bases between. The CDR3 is CASSLGAGVVQYF. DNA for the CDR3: TGTGCCAGCAGTTTAGGGGCCGGGGTGGTACAGTATTTT.

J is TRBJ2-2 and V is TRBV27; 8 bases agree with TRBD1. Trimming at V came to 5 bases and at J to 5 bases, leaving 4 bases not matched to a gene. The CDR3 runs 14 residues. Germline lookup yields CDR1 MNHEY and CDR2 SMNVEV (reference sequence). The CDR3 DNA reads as TGTGCCAGCAGTATATACAGGGGGACCGGGGAGCTGTTTTTT. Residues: CASSIYRGTGELFF.

The chain's CDR3 is CASSARQGGSPLHF. CDR3 in DNA: TGTGCCAGCAGTGCGCGACAGGGCGGTTCACCCCTCCACTTT. The gene calls are TRBV2 and TRBJ1-6, with 7 bases that match TRBD1. From germline, CDR1 is SNHLY and CDR2 FYNNEI. This CDR3 is built from 14 residues. J gave up 9 bases and V 4 bases, and 6 bases lay outside the gene matches.

CDR3 coding DNA: TGTGCCAGCAGCGACCCTGTTATGGGGCAGCCCCAGCATTTT. This encodes CASSDPVMGQPQHF. This chain uses TRBV2 with TRBJ1-5; D remains ambiguous. The CDR3 contains 14 residues. Deletions cut 6 bases from V and 7 bases from J, with 16 bases between. CDR1 is SNHLY and CDR2 is FYNNEI in the germline V gene. Using reference TRBV2 and TRBJ1-5 for the parts outside the CDR3, the full variable domain is EPEVTQTPSHQVTQMGQEVILRCVPISNHLYFYWYRQILGQKVEFLVSFYNNEISEKSEIFDDQFSVERPDGSNFTLKIRSTKLEDSAMYFCASSDPVMGQPQHFGDGTRLSIL.

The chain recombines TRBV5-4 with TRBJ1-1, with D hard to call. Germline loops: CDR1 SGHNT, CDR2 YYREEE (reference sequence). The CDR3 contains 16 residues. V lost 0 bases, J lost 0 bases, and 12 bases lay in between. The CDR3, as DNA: TGTGCCAGCAGCTTGGGTCTACTAGTCATGAACACTGAAGCTTTCTTT. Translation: CASSLGLLVMNTEAFF. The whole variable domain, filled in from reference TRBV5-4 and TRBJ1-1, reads ETGVTQSPTHLIKTRGQQVTLRCSSQSGHNTVSWYQQALGQGPQFIFQYYREEENGRGNFPPRFSGLQFPNYSSELNVNALELDDSALYLCASSLGLLVMNTEAFFGQGTRLTVV.

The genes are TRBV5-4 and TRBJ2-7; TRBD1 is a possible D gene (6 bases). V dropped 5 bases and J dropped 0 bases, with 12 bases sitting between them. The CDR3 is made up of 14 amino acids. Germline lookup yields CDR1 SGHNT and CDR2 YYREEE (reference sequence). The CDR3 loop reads CASSQGKVSYEQYV. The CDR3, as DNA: TGTGCCAGCAGTCAGGGGAAAGTCTCCTACGAGCAGTACGTC.